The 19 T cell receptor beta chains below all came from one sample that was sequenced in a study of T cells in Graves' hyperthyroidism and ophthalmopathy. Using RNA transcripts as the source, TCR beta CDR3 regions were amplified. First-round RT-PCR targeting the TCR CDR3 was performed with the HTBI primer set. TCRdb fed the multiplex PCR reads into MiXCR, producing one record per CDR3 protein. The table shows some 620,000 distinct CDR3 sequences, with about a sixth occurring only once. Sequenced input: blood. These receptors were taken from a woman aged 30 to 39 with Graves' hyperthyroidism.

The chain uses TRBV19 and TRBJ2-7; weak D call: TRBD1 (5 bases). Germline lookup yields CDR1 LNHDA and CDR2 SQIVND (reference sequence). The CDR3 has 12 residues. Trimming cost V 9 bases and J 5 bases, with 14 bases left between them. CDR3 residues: CASKMQGHEQYF. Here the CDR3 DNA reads TGTGCCAGCAAGATGCAGGGCCACGAGCAGTACTTC.

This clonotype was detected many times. CDR3 sequence (DNA): TGTGCCAGCAGTTACCGGCAGCGCGGGACTGAAGCTTTCTTT. It translates to CASSYRQRGTEAFF. V is TRBV6-5 and J is TRBJ1-1; D gene unclear. Germline V gene lookup returns CDR1 MNHEY and CDR2 SVGAGI. The CDR3 is 14 amino acids. V was shortened by 2 bases and J by 5 bases, with 12 bases between the two germline ends.

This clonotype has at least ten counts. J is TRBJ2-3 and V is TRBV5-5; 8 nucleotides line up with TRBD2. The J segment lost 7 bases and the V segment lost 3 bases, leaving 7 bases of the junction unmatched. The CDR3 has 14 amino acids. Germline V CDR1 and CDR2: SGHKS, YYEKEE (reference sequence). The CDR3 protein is CASSSEPGGNTQYF. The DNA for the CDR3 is TGTGCCAGCAGCTCGGAACCGGGGGGGAATACGCAGTATTTT.

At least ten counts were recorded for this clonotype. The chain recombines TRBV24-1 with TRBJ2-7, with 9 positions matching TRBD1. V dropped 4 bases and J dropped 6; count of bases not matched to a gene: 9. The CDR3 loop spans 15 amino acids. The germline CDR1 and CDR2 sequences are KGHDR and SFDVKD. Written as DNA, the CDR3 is TGTGCCACCAGTGACAACAGGGGGCTATCTGGCGAGCAGTACTTC. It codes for CATSDNRGLSGEQYF.

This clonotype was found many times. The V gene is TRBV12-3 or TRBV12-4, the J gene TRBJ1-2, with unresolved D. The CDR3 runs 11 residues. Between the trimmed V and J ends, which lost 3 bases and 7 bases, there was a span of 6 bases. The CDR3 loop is CASSLGFGYTF. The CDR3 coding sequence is TGTGCCAGCAGTTTGGGGTTTGGCTACACCTTC.

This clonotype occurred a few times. CDR3 residues: CSVSTSGSIYEQYF. CDR3 nucleotide sequence: TGCAGCGTTTCCACTAGCGGGTCCATCTACGAGCAGTACTTC. The rearrangement joins TRBV29-1 to TRBJ2-7, with 9 bases that match TRBD2. V shed 5 bases, J shed 3 bases, and the junction held 8 bases outside the gene matches. Germline V gene sequence: CDR1 SQVTM, CDR2 ANQGSEA. CDR3 size: 14 residues.

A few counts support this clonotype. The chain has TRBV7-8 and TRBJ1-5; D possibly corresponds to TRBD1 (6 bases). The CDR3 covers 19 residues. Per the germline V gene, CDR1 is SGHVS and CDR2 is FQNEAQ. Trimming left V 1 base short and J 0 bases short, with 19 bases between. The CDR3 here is CASSLEGQGQPYSNQPQHF. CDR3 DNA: TGTGCCAGCAGCTTAGAAGGCCAGGGGCAGCCCTATAGCAATCAGCCCCAGCATTTT.

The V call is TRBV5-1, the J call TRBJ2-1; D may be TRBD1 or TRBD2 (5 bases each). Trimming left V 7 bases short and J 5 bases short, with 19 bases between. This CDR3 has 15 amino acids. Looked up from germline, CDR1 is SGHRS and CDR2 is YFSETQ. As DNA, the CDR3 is TGCGCCAGCGGGGACCGGGGACCCCAGAACAATGAGCAGTTCTTC. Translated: CASGDRGPQNNEQFF.

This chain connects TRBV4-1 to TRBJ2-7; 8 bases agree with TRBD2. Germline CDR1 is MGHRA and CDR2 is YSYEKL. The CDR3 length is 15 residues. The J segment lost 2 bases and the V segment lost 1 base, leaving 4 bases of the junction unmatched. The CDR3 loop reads CASSQVTSATYEQYF. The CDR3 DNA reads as TGCGCCAGCAGCCAAGTGACTAGCGCTACCTACGAGCAGTACTTC.

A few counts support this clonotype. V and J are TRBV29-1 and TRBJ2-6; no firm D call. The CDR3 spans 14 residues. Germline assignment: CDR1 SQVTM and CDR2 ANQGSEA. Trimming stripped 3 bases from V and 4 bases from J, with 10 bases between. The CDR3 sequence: CSVDSASGANVLTF. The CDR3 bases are TGCAGCGTTGATTCGGCTTCCGGGGCCAACGTCCTGACTTTC.

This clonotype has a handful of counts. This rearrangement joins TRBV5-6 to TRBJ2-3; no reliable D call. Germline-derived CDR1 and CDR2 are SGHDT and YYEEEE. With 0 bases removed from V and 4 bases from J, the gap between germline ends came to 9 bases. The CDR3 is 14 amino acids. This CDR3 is CASSLGVSPDTQYF. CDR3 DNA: TGTGCCAGCAGCTTGGGGGTTAGCCCAGATACGCAGTATTTT. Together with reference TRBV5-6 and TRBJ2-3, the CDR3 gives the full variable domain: DAGVTQSPTHLIKTRGQQVTLRCSPKSGHDTVSWYQQALGQGPQFIFQYYEEEERQRGNFPDRFSGHQFPNYSSELNVNALLLGDSALYLCASSLGVSPDTQYFGPGTRLTVL.

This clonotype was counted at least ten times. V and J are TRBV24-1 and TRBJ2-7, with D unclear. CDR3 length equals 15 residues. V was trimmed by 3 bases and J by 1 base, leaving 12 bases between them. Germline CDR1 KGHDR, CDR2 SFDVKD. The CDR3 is CATSDKLPQSYEQYF. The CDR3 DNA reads TGTGCCACCAGTGATAAGTTACCTCAATCCTACGAGCAGTACTTC.

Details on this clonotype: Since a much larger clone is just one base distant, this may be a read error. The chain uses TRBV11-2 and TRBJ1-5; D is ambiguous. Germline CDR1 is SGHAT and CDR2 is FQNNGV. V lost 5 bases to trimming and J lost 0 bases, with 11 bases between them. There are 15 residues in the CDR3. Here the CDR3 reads CASSMDGNSNQPQHF. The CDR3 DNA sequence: TGTGCCAGCAGCATGGACGGTAATAGCAATCAGCCCCAGCATTTT.

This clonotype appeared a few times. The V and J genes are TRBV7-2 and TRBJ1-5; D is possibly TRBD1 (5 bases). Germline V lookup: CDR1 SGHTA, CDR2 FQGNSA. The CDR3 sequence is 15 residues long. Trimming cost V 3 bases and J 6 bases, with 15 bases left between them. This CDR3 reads CASSLGGARSQPQHF. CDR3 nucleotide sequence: TGTGCCAGCAGCTTGGGAGGGGCGCGGAGTCAGCCCCAGCATTTT.

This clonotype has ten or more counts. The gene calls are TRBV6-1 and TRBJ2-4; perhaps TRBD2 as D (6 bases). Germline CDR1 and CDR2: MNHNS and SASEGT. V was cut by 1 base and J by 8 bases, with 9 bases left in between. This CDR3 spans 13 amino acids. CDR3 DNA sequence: TGTGCCAGCAGTGAAGAGACTAGACACATTCAGTACTTC. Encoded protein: CASSEETRHIQYF.

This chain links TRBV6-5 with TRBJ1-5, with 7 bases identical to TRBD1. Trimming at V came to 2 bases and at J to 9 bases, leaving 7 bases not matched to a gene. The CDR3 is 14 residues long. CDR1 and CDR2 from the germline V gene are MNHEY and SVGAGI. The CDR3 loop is CASSYQDRQGPQHF. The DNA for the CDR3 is TGTGCCAGCAGTTACCAGGACAGGCAGGGGCCCCAGCATTTT.

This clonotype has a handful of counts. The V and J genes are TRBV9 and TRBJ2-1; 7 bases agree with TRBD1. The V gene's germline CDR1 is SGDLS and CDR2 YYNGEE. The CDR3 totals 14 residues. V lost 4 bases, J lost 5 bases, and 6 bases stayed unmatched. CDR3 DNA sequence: TGTGCCAGCAGCCCGGCGACAGGGAACAATGAGCAGTTCTTC. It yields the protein CASSPATGNNEQFF.

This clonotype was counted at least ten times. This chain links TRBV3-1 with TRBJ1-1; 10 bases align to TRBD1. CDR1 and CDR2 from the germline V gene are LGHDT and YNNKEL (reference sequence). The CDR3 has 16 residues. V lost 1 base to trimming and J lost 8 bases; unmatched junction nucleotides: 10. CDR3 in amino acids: CASSQADRGLNWEAFF. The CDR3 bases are TGTGCCAGCAGCCAAGCCGACAGGGGGCTGAATTGGGAAGCTTTCTTT.

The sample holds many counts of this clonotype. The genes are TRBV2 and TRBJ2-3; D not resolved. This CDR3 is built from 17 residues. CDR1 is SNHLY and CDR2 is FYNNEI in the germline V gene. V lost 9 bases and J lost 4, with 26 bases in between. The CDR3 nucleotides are TGTGCCAGAACACTAACCCCGGGTCTCAATGAGGCAGATACGCAGTATTTT. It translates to CARTLTPGLNEADTQYF.